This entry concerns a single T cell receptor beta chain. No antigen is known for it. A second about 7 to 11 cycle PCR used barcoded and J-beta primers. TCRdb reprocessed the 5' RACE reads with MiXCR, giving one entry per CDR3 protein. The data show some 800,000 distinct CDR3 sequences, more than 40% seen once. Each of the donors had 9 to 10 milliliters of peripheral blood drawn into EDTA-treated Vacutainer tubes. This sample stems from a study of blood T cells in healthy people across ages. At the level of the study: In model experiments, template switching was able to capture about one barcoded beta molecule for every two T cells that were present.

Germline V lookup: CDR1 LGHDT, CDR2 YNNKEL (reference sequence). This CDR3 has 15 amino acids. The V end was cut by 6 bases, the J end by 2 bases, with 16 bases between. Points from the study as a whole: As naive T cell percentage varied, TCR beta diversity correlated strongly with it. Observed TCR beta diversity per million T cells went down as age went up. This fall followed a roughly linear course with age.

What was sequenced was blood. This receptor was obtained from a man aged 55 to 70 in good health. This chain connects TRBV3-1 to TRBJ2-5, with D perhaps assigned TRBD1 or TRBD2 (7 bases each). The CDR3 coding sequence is TGTGCCAGCAGGCGATCAGGGGGGGATCAAGAGACCCAGTACTTC. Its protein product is CASRRSGGDQETQYF.